Each of the 10 T cell receptor beta chains below was sequenced from the same sample in a study of CD8 T cells in ankylosing spondylitis. No cognate antigen is known for these TCRs. Study-wide points: What seemed typical of ankylosing spondylitis blood was a TCR beta motif built from eight highly homologous variants.

Using its own MiXCR run on the 5' RACE reads, TCRdb lists one record per CDR3 protein. The sample records about 800,000 distinct CDR3 sequences, around 11% being singletons. The sequenced sample consisted of blood, either unsorted or a sorted T cell fraction (not recorded which). These TCRs come from a male donor with ankylosing spondylitis.

In its sample, this clonotype was seen many times. The gene calls are TRBV20-1 and TRBJ1-2, with D possibly being TRBD1 (5 bases). The V and J ends lost 5 bases and 8 bases respectively, with 12 bases between them. Germline CDR1 is DFQATT and CDR2 is SNEGSKA (reference sequence). This CDR3 has 11 amino acids. CDR3 coding DNA: TGCAGTGCTTCAGGACGGGGCGGCTACACCTTC. It codes for CSASGRGGYTF.

This clonotype was seen a handful of times. The CDR3: CASRETSRQETQYF. As DNA, the CDR3 is TGTGCCAGCAGGGAGACTAGCCGCCAAGAGACCCAGTACTTC. The gene calls are TRBV6-2 or TRBV6-3 and TRBJ2-5, with 7 bases matching TRBD2. The CDR3 consists of 14 residues. After removal of 6 bases from V and 1 base from J, the junction contained 5 bases not matched to a gene. CDR1 and CDR2 from the germline V gene are MNHEY and SVGEGT.

This clonotype was seen repeatedly, ten times or more. The rearrangement joins TRBV12-3 or TRBV12-4 to TRBJ1-4, with 7 nucleotides matching TRBD1. V trimming: 6 bases; J trimming: 10 bases; junction bases outside the gene matches: 14. The CDR3 runs to 15 residues. The CDR3 bases are TGTGCCAGCAGCCCATACAGGGGCCGGGGAGGAAAACTGTTTTTT. It is translated as CASSPYRGRGGKLFF.

This clonotype has a handful of counts. The CDR3 DNA reads as TGTGCCAGCAGCTTAGTCCGGGCGCAGGGGGCTTTCTTT. Its translation: CASSLVRAQGAFF. The V and J genes are TRBV7-2 and TRBJ1-1; tentatively, D is TRBD1 (6 bases). The V gene lost 1 base and the J gene lost 11 bases, with 14 bases spanning the gap. CDR3 size: 13 residues. Germline CDR1 and CDR2: SGHTA and FQGNSA.

This clonotype was counted at least ten times. The chain combines TRBV2 with TRBJ1-5; D ambiguous. Per germline, CDR1 SNHLY and CDR2 FYNNEI. Trimming took off 3 bases at V and 0 bases at J, with 15 bases between the two ends. The CDR3 consists of 17 residues. Here the CDR3 reads CASSESPSFDSNQPQHF. The CDR3 DNA reads as TGTGCCAGCAGTGAGTCCCCCAGTTTTGATAGCAATCAGCCCCAGCATTTT. Supplemented by reference TRBV2 and TRBJ1-5, the full variable domain reads EPEVTQTPSHQVTQMGQEVILRCVPISNHLYFYWYRQILGQKVEFLVSFYNNEISEKSEIFDDQFSVERPDGSNFTLKIRSTKLEDSAMYFCASSESPSFDSNQPQHFGDGTRLSIL.

The rearrangement links TRBV6-4 to TRBJ2-7; D remains ambiguous. The CDR3 runs to 14 residues. V lost 0 bases, J lost 4 bases, and 10 bases lay in between. CDR1 and CDR2 from the germline V gene are MRHNA and SNTAGT. DNA of the CDR3: TGTGCCAGCAGTGACTCGAGAAGGGAATACGAGCAGTACTTC. Translation gives CASSDSRREYEQYF.

A few counts support this clonotype. This chain joins TRBV11-2 and TRBJ2-2; 16 bases fit TRBD2. The CDR3 runs to 18 residues. Germline V gene lookup returns CDR1 SGHAT and CDR2 FQNNGV. V shed 5 bases and J 6 bases; nucleotides not matched to a gene: 9. CDR3 DNA sequence: TGTGCCAGCAGCCCGGGACTAGCGGGGGGGCTTTCCCCCGGGGAGCTGTTTTTT. Amino acid sequence: CASSPGLAGGLSPGELFF.

A single count supports this clonotype. The V call is TRBV27, the J call TRBJ2-3; D uncertain. The germline V gene encodes CDR1 MNHEY and CDR2 SMNVEV (reference sequence). CDR3 size: 14 residues. Trimming shortened V by 3 bases and J by 2 bases, and 9 bases separated the two germline ends. CDR3 amino acids: CASSFASPTDTQYF. CDR3 DNA sequence: TGTGCCAGCAGTTTCGCCTCACCCACAGATACGCAGTATTTT.

The genes are TRBV29-1 and TRBJ2-7; TRBD1 aligns across 9 bases. This CDR3 has 14 amino acids. Germline CDR1 is SQVTM and CDR2 is ANQGSEA. Germline trimming cut 7 bases from V and 6 bases from J; bases unmatched to any gene: 13. The CDR3 coding sequence is TGCAGCGCGAAAGGGACAGGGAGAGGTTTCGAGCAGTACTTC. Its protein product is CSAKGTGRGFEQYF.

On this clonotype: Just one base apart from a much larger clone, this may be a read error. The chain has TRBV20-1 and TRBJ2-2; weak D call: TRBD1 (6 bases). Germline V CDR1 and CDR2: DFQATT, SNEGSKA (reference sequence). The CDR3 length is 16 residues. This CDR3 reads CSTRDRRAGVAGELFF. CDR3 nucleotides: TGCAGTACTAGAGATCGAAGGGCAGGGGTGGCCGGGGAGCTGTTTTTT.